What follows describes a single T cell receptor beta chain. These data are taken from a study of T-cell reconstitution after alpha-beta-depleted transplantation in children. V lost 6 bases, J lost 8 bases, and 17 bases lay in between. This CDR3 contains 14 residues. Construction of the TCRbeta library involved unique molecular identifiers. From the PCR reads, TCRdb called clonotypes with MiXCR, one entry per CDR3 protein. The sample carries around 340,000 distinct CDR3 sequences, roughly 15% recorded once. The receptor comes from a human donor who donated a stem cell graft to a child with Fanconi anemia. The rearrangement links TRBV12-3 or TRBV12-4 to TRBJ2-4; D might be TRBD1 (6 bases). The sequencing used PBMCs, collected from the stem cell graft. CDR3 loop: CASSFLAKGDIQYF. CDR3 in DNA: TGTGCCAGCAGCTTCCTAGCTAAGGGGGACATTCAGTACTTC.